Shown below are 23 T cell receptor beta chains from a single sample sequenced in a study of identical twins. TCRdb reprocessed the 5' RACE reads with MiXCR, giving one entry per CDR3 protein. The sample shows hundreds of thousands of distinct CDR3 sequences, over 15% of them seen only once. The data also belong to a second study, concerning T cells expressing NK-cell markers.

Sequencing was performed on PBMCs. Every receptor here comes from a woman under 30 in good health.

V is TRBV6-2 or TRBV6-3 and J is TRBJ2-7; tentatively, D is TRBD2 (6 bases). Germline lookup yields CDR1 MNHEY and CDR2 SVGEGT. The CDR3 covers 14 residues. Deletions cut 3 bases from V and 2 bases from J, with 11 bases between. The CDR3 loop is CASSYDRGTYEQYF. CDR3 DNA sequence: TGTGCCAGCAGTTATGACCGCGGGACCTACGAGCAGTACTTC.

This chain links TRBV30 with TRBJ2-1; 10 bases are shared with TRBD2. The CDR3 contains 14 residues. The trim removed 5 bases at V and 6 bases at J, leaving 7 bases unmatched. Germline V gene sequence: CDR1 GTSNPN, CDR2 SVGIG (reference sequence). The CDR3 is CAWSLAGVRNEQFF. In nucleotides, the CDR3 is TGTGCCTGGTCCCTAGCGGGAGTACGCAATGAGCAGTTCTTC.

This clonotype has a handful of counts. CDR3 sequence reads: CASSLAFRSKGEQYF. CDR3 bases: TGTGCCAGCAGCTTAGCATTCCGCTCCAAGGGGGAGCAGTACTTC. J is TRBJ2-7 and V is TRBV7-2, with a weak D call TRBD1 (5 bases). V lost 0 bases to trimming and J lost 7 bases, with 16 bases between them. The germline V gene encodes CDR1 SGHTA and CDR2 FQGNSA. The CDR3 extends over 15 amino acids.

The CDR3 DNA sequence: TGTGCCAGCAGTCTGGACAGGGGATACGAAAAACTGTTTTTT. Amino acids: CASSLDRGYEKLFF. The chain has TRBV2 and TRBJ1-4; 9 nucleotides line up with TRBD1. This CDR3 contains 14 residues. Germline CDR1 and CDR2: SNHLY and FYNNEI. Trimming removed 5 bases from V and 8 bases from J; junction bases left unmatched: 6.

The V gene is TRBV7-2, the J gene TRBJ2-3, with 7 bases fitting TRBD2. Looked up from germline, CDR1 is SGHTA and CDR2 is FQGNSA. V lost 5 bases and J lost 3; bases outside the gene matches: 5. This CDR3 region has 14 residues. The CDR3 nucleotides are TGTGCCAGCAGCCGCAGACTAGCAACAGATACGCAGTATTTT. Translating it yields CASSRRLATDTQYF.

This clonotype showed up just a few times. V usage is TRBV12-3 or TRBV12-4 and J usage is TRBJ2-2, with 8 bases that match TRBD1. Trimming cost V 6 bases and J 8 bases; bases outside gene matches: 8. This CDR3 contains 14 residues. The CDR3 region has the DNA TGTGCCAGCAGCTTCAGGGGGCAGACTGGGGAGCTGTTTTTT. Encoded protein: CASSFRGQTGELFF.

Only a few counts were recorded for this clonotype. The CDR3 sequence is CASGRTGPSYEQYF. The CDR3 coding sequence is TGTGCTAGTGGTCGGACAGGTCCATCCTACGAGCAGTACTTC. The chain employs TRBV12-5 and TRBJ2-7; 7 nucleotides line up with TRBD1. CDR3 length equals 14 residues. Germline V CDR1 and CDR2: LGHNT, FRNRAP. Trimming took 5 bases from V and 1 from J; bases not matched to a gene: 5.

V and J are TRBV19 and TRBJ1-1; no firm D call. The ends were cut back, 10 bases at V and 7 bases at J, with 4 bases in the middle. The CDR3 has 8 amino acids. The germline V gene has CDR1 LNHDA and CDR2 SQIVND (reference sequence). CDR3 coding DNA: TGTGCCACCCTTGAAGCTTTCTTT. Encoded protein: CATLEAFF.

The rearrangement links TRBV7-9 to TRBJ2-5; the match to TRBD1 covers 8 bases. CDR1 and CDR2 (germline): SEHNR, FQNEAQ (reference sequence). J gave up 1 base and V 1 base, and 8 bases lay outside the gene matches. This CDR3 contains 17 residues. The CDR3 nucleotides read TGTGCCAGCAGCTTAGTTGTAGGGGACAGGACCCAAGAGACCCAGTACTTC. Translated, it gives CASSLVVGDRTQETQYF.

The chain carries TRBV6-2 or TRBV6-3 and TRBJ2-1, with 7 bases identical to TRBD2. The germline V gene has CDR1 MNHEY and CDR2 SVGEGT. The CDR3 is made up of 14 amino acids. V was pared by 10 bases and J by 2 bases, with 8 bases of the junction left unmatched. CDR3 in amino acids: CATWDYKTYNEQFF. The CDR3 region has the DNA TGTGCCACCTGGGACTATAAAACCTACAATGAGCAGTTCTTC.

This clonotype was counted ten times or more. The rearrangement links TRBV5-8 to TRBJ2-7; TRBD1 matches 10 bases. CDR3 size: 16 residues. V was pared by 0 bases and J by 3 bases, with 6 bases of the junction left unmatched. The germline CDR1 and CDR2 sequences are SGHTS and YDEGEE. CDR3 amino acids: CASSLVLGQGNYEQYF. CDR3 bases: TGTGCCAGCAGCTTGGTGTTGGGACAGGGGAACTACGAGCAGTACTTC.

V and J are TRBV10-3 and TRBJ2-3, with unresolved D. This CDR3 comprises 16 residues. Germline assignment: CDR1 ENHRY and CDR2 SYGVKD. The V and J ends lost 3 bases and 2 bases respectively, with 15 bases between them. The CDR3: CAISDRNAKFTDTQYF. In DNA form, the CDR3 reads TGTGCCATCAGTGACCGAAACGCAAAATTCACAGATACGCAGTATTTT.

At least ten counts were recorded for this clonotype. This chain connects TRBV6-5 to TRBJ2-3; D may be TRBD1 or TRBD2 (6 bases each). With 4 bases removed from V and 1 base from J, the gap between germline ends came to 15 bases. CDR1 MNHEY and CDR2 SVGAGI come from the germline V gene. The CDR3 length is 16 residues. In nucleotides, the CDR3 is TGTGCCAGCAGTTCCCGGGGGCGCGGAGGCACAGATACGCAGTATTTT. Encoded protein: CASSSRGRGGTDTQYF.

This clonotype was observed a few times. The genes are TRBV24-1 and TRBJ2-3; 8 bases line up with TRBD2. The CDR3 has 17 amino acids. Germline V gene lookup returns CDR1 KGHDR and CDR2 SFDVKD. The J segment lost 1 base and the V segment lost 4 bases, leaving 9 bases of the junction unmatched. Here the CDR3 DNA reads TGTGCCACCAGTGACCGCCCCACTAGCGGCGGCACAGATACGCAGTATTTT. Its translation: CATSDRPTSGGTDTQYF.

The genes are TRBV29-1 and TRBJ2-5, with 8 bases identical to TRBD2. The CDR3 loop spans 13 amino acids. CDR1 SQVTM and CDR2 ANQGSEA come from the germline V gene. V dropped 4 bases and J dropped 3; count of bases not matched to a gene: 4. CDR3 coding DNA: TGCAGCGTTGGCGCGGGAGGTAAAGAGACCCAGTACTTC. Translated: CSVGAGGKETQYF.

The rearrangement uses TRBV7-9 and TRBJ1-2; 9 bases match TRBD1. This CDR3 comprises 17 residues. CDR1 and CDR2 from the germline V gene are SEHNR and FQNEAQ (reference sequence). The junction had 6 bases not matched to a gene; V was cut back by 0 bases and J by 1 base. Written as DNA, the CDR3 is TGTGCCAGCAGCTTAGCCCTTGGACAGGGGCTTAACTATGGCTACACCTTC. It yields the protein CASSLALGQGLNYGYTF.

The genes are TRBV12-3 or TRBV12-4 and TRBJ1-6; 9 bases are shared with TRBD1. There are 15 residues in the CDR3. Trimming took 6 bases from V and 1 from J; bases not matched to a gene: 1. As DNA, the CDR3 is TGTGCCAGCAGGACAGGGGGATCCTATAATTCACCCCTCCACTTT. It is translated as CASRTGGSYNSPLHF.

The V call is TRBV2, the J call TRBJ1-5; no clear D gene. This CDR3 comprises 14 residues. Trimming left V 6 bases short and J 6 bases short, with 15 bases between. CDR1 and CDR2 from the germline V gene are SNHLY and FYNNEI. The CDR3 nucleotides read TGTGCCAGCAGCCCGACACTCTTGCGTCAGCCCCAGCATTTT. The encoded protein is CASSPTLLRQPQHF. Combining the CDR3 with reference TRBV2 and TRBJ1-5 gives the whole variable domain EPEVTQTPSHQVTQMGQEVILRCVPISNHLYFYWYRQILGQKVEFLVSFYNNEISEKSEIFDDQFSVERPDGSNFTLKIRSTKLEDSAMYFCASSPTLLRQPQHFGDGTRLSIL.

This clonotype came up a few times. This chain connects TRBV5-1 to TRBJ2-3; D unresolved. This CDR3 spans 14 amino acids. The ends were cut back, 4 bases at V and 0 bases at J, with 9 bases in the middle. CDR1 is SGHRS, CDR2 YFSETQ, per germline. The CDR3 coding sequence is TGCGCCAGCAGCAATACACGTAGCACAGATACGCAGTATTTT. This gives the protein CASSNTRSTDTQYF.

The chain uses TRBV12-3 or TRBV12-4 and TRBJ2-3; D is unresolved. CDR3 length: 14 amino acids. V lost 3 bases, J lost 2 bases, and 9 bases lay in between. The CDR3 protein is CASSFGAHTDTQYF. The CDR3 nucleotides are TGTGCCAGCAGTTTTGGTGCCCACACAGATACGCAGTATTTT.

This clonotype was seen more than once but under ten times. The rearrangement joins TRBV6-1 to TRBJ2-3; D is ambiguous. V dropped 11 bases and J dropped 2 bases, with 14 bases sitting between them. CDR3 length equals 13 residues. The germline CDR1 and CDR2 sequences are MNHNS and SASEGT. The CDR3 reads CALGSSPTDTQYF. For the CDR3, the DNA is TGTGCCCTTGGTTCAAGCCCCACAGATACGCAGTATTTT.

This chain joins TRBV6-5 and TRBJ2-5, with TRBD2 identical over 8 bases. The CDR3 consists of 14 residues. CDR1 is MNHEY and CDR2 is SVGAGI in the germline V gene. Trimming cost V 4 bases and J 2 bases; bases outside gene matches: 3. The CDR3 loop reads CASSWGGGQETQYF. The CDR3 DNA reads TGTGCCAGCAGTTGGGGCGGGGGGCAAGAGACCCAGTACTTC.

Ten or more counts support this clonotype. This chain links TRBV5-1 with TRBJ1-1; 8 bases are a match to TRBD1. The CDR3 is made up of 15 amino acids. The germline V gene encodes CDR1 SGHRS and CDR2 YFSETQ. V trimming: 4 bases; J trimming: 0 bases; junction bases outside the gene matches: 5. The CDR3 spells CASSQRTGMNTEAFF. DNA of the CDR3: TGCGCCAGCAGCCAGAGGACAGGGATGAACACTGAAGCTTTCTTT. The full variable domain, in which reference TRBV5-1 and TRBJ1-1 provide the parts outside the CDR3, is KAGVTQTPRYLIKTRGQQVTLSCSPISGHRSVSWYQQTPGQGLQFLFEYFSETQRNKGNFPGRFSGRQFSNSRSEMNVSTLELGDSALYLCASSQRTGMNTEAFFGQGTRLTVV.